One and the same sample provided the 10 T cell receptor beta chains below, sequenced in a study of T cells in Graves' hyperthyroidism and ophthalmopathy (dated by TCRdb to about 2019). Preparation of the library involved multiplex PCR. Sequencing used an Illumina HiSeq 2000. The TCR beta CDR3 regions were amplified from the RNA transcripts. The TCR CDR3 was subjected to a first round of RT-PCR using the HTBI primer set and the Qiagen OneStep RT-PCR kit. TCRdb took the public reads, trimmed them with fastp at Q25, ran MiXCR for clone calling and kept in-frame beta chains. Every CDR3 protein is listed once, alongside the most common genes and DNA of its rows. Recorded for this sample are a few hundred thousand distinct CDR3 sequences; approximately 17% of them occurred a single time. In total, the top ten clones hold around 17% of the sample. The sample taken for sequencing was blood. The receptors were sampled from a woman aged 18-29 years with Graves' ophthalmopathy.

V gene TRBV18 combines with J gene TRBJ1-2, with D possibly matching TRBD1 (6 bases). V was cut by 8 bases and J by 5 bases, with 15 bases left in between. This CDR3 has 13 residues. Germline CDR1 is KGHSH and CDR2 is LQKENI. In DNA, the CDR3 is TGTGCCAGCGGGGGGCAGGGGCGATATGGCTACACCTTC. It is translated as CASGGQGRYGYTF. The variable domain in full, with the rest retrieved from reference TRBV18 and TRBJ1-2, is NAGVMQNPRHLVRRRGQEARLRCSPMKGHSHVYWYRQLPEEGLKFMVYLQKENIIDESGMPKERFSAEFPKEGPSILRIQQVVRGDSAAYFCASGGQGRYGYTFGSGTRLTVV.

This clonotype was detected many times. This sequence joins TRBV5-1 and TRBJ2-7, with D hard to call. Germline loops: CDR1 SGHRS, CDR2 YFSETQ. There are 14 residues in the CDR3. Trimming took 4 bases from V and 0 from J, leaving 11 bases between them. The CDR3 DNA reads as TGCGCCAGCAGCATCAGGACGGACTCCTACGAGCAGTACTTC. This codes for CASSIRTDSYEQYF.

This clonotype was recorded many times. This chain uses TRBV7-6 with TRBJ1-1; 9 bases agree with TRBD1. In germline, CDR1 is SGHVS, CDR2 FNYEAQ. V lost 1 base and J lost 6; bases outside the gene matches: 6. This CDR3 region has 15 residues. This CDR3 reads CASSLVTGGIAEAFF. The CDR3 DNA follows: TGTGCCAGCAGCTTAGTAACAGGGGGCATCGCTGAAGCTTTCTTT.

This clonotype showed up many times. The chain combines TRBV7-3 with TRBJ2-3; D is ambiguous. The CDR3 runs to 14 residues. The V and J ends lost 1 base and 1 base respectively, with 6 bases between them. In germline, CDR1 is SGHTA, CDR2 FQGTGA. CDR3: CASSLMPGTDTQYF. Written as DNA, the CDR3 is TGTGCCAGCAGCTTAATGCCCGGCACAGATACGCAGTATTTT.

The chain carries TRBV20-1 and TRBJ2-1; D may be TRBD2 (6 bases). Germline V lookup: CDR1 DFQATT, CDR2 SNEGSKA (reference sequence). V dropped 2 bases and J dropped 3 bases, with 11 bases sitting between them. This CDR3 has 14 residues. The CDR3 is CSARLPRGYNEQFF. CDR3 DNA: TGCAGTGCTAGACTCCCGCGGGGCTACAATGAGCAGTTCTTC.

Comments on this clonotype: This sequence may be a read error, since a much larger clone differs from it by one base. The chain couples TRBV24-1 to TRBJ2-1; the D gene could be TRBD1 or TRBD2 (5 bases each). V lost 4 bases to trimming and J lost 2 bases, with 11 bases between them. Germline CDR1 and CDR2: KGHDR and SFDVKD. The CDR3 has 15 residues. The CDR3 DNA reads TGTGCCACCAGTGACCGGGACGGCACCTACAATGAGCAGTTCTTC. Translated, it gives CATSDRDGTYNEQFF.

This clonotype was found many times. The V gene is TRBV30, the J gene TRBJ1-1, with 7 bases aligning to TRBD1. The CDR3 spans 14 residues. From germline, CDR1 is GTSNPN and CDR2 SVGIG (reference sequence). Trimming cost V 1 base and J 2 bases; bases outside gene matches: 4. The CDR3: CAWSGNRGNTEAFF. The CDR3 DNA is TGTGCCTGGAGTGGAAACAGGGGCAACACTGAAGCTTTCTTT.

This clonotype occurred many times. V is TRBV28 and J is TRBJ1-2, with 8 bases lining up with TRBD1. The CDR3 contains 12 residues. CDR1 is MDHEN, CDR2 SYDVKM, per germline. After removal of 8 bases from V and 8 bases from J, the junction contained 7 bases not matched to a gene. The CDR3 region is CASESGGSGYTF. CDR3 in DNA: TGTGCCAGCGAGTCAGGGGGCAGCGGCTACACCTTC.

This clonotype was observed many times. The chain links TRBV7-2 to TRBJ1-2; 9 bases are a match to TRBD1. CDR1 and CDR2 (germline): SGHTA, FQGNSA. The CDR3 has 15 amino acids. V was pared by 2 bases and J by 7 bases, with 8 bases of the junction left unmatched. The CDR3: CASSLQSGQGGGYTF. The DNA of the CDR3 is TGTGCCAGCAGCTTACAGTCGGGACAGGGCGGTGGCTACACCTTC. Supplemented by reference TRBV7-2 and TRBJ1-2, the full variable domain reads GAGVSQSPSNKVTEKGKDVELRCDPISGHTALYWYRQSLGQGLEFLIYFQGNSAPDKSGLPSDRFSAERTGGSVSTLTIQRTQQEDSAVYLCASSLQSGQGGGYTFGSGTRLTVV.

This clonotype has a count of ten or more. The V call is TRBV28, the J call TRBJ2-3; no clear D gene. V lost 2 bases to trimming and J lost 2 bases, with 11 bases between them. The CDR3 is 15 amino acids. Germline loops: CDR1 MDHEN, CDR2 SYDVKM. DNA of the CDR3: TGTGCCAGCAGTTTAGTGGTACCGTACACAGATACGCAGTATTTT. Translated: CASSLVVPYTDTQYF.